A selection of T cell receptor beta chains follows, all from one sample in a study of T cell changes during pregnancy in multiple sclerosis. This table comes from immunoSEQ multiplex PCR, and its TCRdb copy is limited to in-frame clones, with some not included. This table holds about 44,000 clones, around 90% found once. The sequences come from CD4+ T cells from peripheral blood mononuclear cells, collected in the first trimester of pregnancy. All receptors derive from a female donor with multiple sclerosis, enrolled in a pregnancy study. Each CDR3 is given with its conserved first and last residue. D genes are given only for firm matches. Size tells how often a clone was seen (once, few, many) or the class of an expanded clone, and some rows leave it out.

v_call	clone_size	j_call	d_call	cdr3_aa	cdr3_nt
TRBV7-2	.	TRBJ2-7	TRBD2	CASSLVSGGTSYEQYF	TGTGCCAGCAGCTTAGTGAGCGGGGGAACCTCCTACGAGCAGTACTTC
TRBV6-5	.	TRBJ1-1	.	CASFRRGEAFF	TGTGCCAGCTTTCGAAGGGGGGAAGCTTTCTTT
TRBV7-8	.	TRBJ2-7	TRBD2	CASSLGTSGRASNVYEQYF	TGTGCCAGCAGCTTAGGGACTAGCGGGAGGGCCTCCAATGTCTACGAGCAGTACTTC
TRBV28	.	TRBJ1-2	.	CASSSFVNYGYTF	TGTGCCAGCAGTTCCTTTGTTAACTATGGCTACACCTTC
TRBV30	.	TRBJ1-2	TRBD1	CAWSPWTGSDGYTF	TGTGCCTGGAGTCCTTGGACAGGCTCGGATGGCTACACCTTC
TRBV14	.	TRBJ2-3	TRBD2	CASSQEESAWLAGVPDTQYF	TGTGCCAGCAGCCAAGAAGAAAGTGCTTGGCTAGCGGGAGTGCCAGATACGCAGTATTTT
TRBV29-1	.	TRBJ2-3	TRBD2	CSGGGRAIDTQYF	TGCAGTGGCGGCGGGAGGGCCATAGATACGCAGTATTTT
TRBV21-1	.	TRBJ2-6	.	CASSKLGQGSSGANVLTF	TGTGCCAGCAGCAAACTAGGACAGGGGAGCTCTGGGGCCAACGTCCTGACTTTC
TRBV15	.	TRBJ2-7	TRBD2	CATSGLITSGESRAYEQYF	TGTGCCACCAGCGGACTCATTACTAGCGGGGAAAGTCGAGCCTACGAGCAGTACTTC
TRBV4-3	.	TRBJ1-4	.	CASSQGLGKLEKLFF	TGCGCCAGCAGCCAGGGCCTCGGGAAACTTGAAAAACTGTTTTTT
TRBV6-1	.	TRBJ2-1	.	CASLSGGYNEQFF	TGTGCCAGTCTATCTGGTGGTTACAATGAGCAGTTCTTC
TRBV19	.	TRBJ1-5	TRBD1	CASRLVGTGVPPQHF	TGTGCCAGTAGACTAGTGGGGACAGGGGTACCGCCCCAGCATTTT
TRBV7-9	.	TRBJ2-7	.	CASSSTGTSYEQYF	TGTGCCAGCAGCTCCACCGGGACTTCCTACGAGCAGTACTTC
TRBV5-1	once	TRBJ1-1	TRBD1	CASSLYYDRGGTEAFF	TGCGCCAGCAGCTTATACTACGACAGGGGAGGAACTGAAGCTTTCTTT
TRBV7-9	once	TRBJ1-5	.	CASSAPGHSNQPQHF	TGTGCCAGCAGCGCCCCCGGTCATAGCAATCAGCCCCAGCATTTT
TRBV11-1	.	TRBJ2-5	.	CASSLGGPGETQYF	TGTGCCAGCAGCTTAGGAGGCCCGGGGGAGACCCAGTACTTC
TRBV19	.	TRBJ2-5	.	CASSPDKGQETQYF	TGTGCCAGTAGTCCGGACAAGGGCCAAGAGACCCAGTACTTC
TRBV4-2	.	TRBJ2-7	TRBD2	CASSQDASGSYEQYF	TGTGCCAGCAGCCAAGACGCTAGCGGGAGCTACGAGCAGTACTTC
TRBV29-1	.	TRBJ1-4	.	CSVEAGVAEKLFF	TGCAGCGTTGAAGCGGGTGTGGCTGAAAAACTGTTTTTT
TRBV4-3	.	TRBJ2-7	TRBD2	CASSQAGLAPYEQYF	TGCGCCAGCAGCCAAGCGGGACTAGCCCCCTACGAGCAGTACTTC
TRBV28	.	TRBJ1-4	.	CASSLGGSEKLFF	TGTGCCAGCAGTTTGGGGGGATCTGAAAAACTGTTTTTT
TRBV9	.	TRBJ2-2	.	CASSRTRATGELFF	TGTGCCAGCAGTCGAACCAGGGCCACCGGGGAGCTGTTTTTT
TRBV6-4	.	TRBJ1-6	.	CASGEAWDSPLHF	TGTGCCAGCGGGGAGGCCTGGGATTCACCCCTCCACTTT
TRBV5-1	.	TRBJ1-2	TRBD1	CASSLTGDYGYTF	TGCGCCAGCAGCTTGACAGGGGACTATGGCTACACCTTC
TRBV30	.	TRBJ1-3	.	CACGNYNTIYF	TGTGCCTGCGGGAACTACAACACCATATATTTT
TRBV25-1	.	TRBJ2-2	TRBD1	CASRPYRGPPNTGELFF	TGTGCCAGCAGGCCATACAGGGGGCCTCCGAACACCGGGGAGCTGTTTTTT
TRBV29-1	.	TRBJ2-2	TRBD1	CSVGDRVGGELFF	TGCAGCGTTGGGGACAGGGTTGGCGGGGAGCTGTTTTTT